The 7 T cell receptor beta chains reported below all come from one sample, sequenced in a study of shared clonotypes between healthy human individuals. Measured with immunoSEQ multiplex PCR; TCRdb has only the in-frame clones, and not every one. Found here are 2 million to 2.5 million clones, 90% to 95% of them singletons; the top ten hold 0.39%. The sequencing input was naive CD4+ T cells from PBMCs. This sample's subset: CD45RA+ positively selected. These receptors came from a man aged 18-30 years in good health. Some clones in this sample may be carry-over from other donors' samples.

For the CDR3, the DNA is TGTGCCAGCAGCTTAGTCCCGTTGGTAAATTCGAACACCGGGGAGCTGTTTTTT. This translates into CASSLVPLVNSNTGELFF. The chain links TRBV7-9 to TRBJ2-2; no clear D. The CDR3 is 18 amino acids. The germline gives CDR1 SEHNR, CDR2 FQNEAQ (reference sequence). V dropped 1 base and J dropped 0 bases, with 15 bases sitting between them.

The gene calls are TRBV6-5 and TRBJ1-2, with D hard to call. Germline assignment: CDR1 MNHEY and CDR2 SVGAGI. CDR3 length: 15 residues. The V gene lost 0 bases and the J gene lost 3 bases, with 11 bases spanning the gap. Here the CDR3 reads CASSYSGFYDYGYTF. DNA for the CDR3: TGTGCCAGCAGTTACTCTGGGTTCTACGACTATGGCTACACCTTC.

This clone was seen just once. This chain connects TRBV7-2 to TRBJ1-2; 7 bases align to TRBD1. The V and J ends lost 1 base and 6 bases, in that order; junction bases with no gene match: 11. This CDR3 has 16 residues. Germline-derived CDR1 and CDR2 are SGHTA and FQGNSA. The CDR3: CASSLVVDRAFDGYTF. The CDR3 bases are TGTGCCAGCAGCTTAGTGGTTGACAGGGCGTTTGATGGCTACACCTTC.

The CDR3 reads CASSAFTGTDSNQPQHF. The CDR3 DNA reads TGTGCCAGCAGTGCGTTCACCGGGACGGATAGCAATCAGCCCCAGCATTTT. J is TRBJ1-5 and V is TRBV27; possibly TRBD1 for D (5 bases). Germline V lookup: CDR1 MNHEY, CDR2 SMNVEV (reference sequence). This CDR3 spans 17 amino acids. V shed 5 bases and J shed 0 bases, with 17 bases lying between them.

This clone appeared once. Distinct nucleotide sequences in the sample also encode this CDR3. The rearrangement uses TRBV6-5 and TRBJ2-7, with TRBD2 matching 10 bases. CDR1 MNHEY and CDR2 SVGAGI come from the germline V gene. This CDR3 is built from 15 residues. Trimming cost V 2 bases and J 3 bases; bases outside gene matches: 4. In DNA form, the CDR3 reads TGTGCCAGCAGTTACGTTACTAGCGGGAACTACGAGCAGTACTTC. This encodes CASSYVTSGNYEQYF.

The V gene is TRBV28, the J gene TRBJ2-7; D might be TRBD1 or TRBD2, each matching 5 bases. Germline assignment: CDR1 MDHEN and CDR2 SYDVKM. V was trimmed by 3 bases and J by 2 bases, leaving 14 bases between them. CDR3 size: 15 residues. The CDR3 DNA sequence: TGTGCCAGCAGTTTTAACTGGGACGGCGCCTACGAGCAGTACTTC. This gives the protein CASSFNWDGAYEQYF.

This clone came up once. The CDR3 DNA reads as TGTGCCAGCAGTGGGCTGGGGTCTGGGGCCAACGTCCTGACTTTC. Its protein product is CASSGLGSGANVLTF. V is TRBV28 and J is TRBJ2-6; D gene unclear. Germline V CDR1 and CDR2: MDHEN, SYDVKM. The CDR3 sequence is 15 residues long. The ends were cut back, 5 bases at V and 1 base at J, with 9 bases in the middle. The variable domain in full, completed from reference TRBV28 and TRBJ2-6, reads DVKVTQSSRYLVKRTGEKVFLECVQDMDHENMFWYRQDPGLGLRLIYFSYDVKMKEKGDIPEGYSVSREKKERFSLILESASTNQTSMYLCASSGLGSGANVLTFGAGSRLTVL.